These 3 T cell receptor beta chains originate from one sample sequenced in a study of beta chain features in type 1 diabetes. General study results and limits: People with Type 1 diabetes carried modestly yet significantly shorter TCRB CDR3s in all four CD4+ subsets.

The investigators reverse transcribed all of the isolated RNA, so they sequenced expressed TCRB transcripts. Measured with immunoSEQ multiplex PCR; TCRdb has only the in-frame clones, and not every one. The repertoire holds 200,000 to 300,000 clones, with 20% as singletons. These TCRs' antigens remain unknown. Sequencing was done on a sample of naive CD4+ T cells from blood. The receptors were gathered from a woman aged 40 to 50 with type 1 diabetes.

This clone occurred a few times. The chain uses TRBV18 and TRBJ2-5; D not resolved. From germline, CDR1 is KGHSH and CDR2 LQKENI. The CDR3 loop spans 12 amino acids. Trimming took 3 bases from V and 4 from J, leaving 6 bases between them. Here the CDR3 reads CASSPNLETQYF. In DNA form, the CDR3 reads TGTGCCAGCTCACCGAACTTAGAGACCCAGTACTTC.

The chain has TRBV2 and TRBJ2-3, with unresolved D. Trimming took off 2 bases at V and 0 bases at J, with 9 bases between the two ends. There are 15 residues in the CDR3. Germline V gene sequence: CDR1 SNHLY, CDR2 FYNNEI. The CDR3: CASSELTGSTDTQYF. The CDR3 DNA sequence: TGTGCCAGCAGTGAACTGACTGGCAGCACAGATACGCAGTATTTT.

This clone was picked up a small number of times. V gene TRBV11-1 combines with J gene TRBJ2-1, with TRBD2 matching over 11 bases. Germline V CDR1 and CDR2: SGHAT, FQDESV (reference sequence). The CDR3 has 18 amino acids. Losses at the gene ends were 1 base for V and 0 bases for J; bases not matched to a gene: 5. The CDR3 DNA reads TGTGCCAGCAGCTTAGGGCTAGCGGGAGGCCTCTCCTACAATGAGCAGTTCTTC. It translates to CASSLGLAGGLSYNEQFF.